The next 29 T cell receptor beta chains were all read from a single sample in a study of T cell repertoires in cytomegalovirus infection. TCRdb used MiXCR to reprocess the reads, holding one entry per CDR3 protein. The top ten clones hold over 13% of a sample with about 920,000 distinct CDR3 sequences, less than 35% of them seen once. Their target antigens are unknown. The source was cultured CD8+ T cells from PBMCs, collected from culture after CMV antigen stimulation. These receptors were taken from a human donor in good health (CMV status not recorded). Some clones in this sample may be carry-over from other donors' samples.

This clonotype showed up many times. J is TRBJ2-7 and V is TRBV7-8; D gene uncertain. Germline CDR1 and CDR2: SGHVS and FQNEAQ. The length of the CDR3 is 12 residues. V was cut by 1 base and J by 4 bases, with 5 bases left in between. The CDR3 DNA reads as TGTGCCAGCAGCTTAGGTTGGTACGAGCAGTACTTC. Translating it yields CASSLGWYEQYF.

In this sample, this clonotype turned up many times. The genes are TRBV12-3 or TRBV12-4 and TRBJ2-2; 7 bases align to TRBD2. J was trimmed by 3 bases and V by 6 bases; bases with no gene match: 7. The CDR3 is 15 residues long. CDR3 nucleotide sequence: TGTGCCAGCAGAGTAGCGGGCGCCTACACCGGGGAGCTGTTTTTT. Its protein is CASRVAGAYTGELFF.

This clonotype came up a few times. This chain links TRBV7-9 with TRBJ1-1; D perhaps matches TRBD1 (5 bases). The V gene's germline CDR1 is SEHNR and CDR2 FQNEAQ (reference sequence). Deletions cut 5 bases from V and 5 bases from J, with 18 bases between. The CDR3 sequence is 15 residues long. This chain's CDR3 is CASSTFTGGETEAFF. CDR3 in DNA: TGTGCCAGCAGCACCTTCACGGGGGGAGAGACTGAAGCTTTCTTT.

The chain combines TRBV12-3 or TRBV12-4 with TRBJ1-4, with a tentative D call TRBD1 (5 bases). CDR3 length: 14 amino acids. Trimming stripped 5 bases from V and 10 bases from J, with 17 bases between. In DNA form, the CDR3 reads TGTGCCAGCAGTCCCGGTCCTAACCAGGGAAAACTGTTTTTT. The encoded protein is CASSPGPNQGKLFF.

This clonotype was detected a few times. V gene TRBV28 combines with J gene TRBJ1-3; D remains unclear. The germline V gene encodes CDR1 MDHEN and CDR2 SYDVKM. With 6 bases removed from V and 3 bases from J, the gap between germline ends came to 12 bases. There are 14 residues in the CDR3. The CDR3 sequence is CASRIPLGGNTIYF. The DNA for the CDR3 is TGTGCCAGCAGAATCCCCCTGGGTGGAAACACCATATATTTT.

A few counts support this clonotype. The V and J genes are TRBV2 and TRBJ1-5, with D uncertain. The V and J ends lost 1 base and 1 base respectively, with 8 bases between them. This CDR3 region has 15 residues. The germline V gene has CDR1 SNHLY and CDR2 FYNNEI. The CDR3 sequence: CASSEVALSNQPQHF. The CDR3 DNA is TGTGCCAGCAGTGAAGTAGCGCTGAGCAATCAGCCCCAGCATTTT.

CDR3 bases: TGTGCCAGCAGTCCCCGAGCAGGCAGCTCCTACGAGCAGTACTTC. Translation gives CASSPRAGSSYEQYF. The rearrangement joins TRBV27 to TRBJ2-7; D ambiguous. With 5 bases removed from V and 0 bases from J, the gap between germline ends came to 14 bases. The germline gives CDR1 MNHEY, CDR2 SMNVEV (reference sequence). The CDR3 sequence is 15 residues long.

On this clonotype: Germline and junction disagree at one end, which may indicate a read error. The V call is TRBV12-3 or TRBV12-4, the J call TRBJ2-1; D is unclear. The CDR3 loop spans 14 amino acids. CDR3 sequence (DNA): TGTGCCAACAGTTTCGGGTTTAGGGTGCATGAGCAGTTCTTC. It specifies CANSFGFRVHEQFF.

V gene TRBV15 combines with J gene TRBJ1-1, with D perhaps matching TRBD1 (5 bases). Germline V gives CDR1 LNHNV, CDR2 YYDKDF (reference sequence). This CDR3 has 18 residues. V was shortened by 0 bases and J by 4 bases, with 21 bases between the two germline ends. The CDR3 coding sequence is TGTGCCACCAGCAGAGAGAGGCGGGGGAGCGGGGTGGGCACTGAAGCTTTCTTT. This translates into CATSRERRGSGVGTEAFF.

The sample holds many counts of this clonotype. The chain employs TRBV7-9 and TRBJ1-5; D ambiguous. This CDR3 region has 14 residues. The germline V gene encodes CDR1 SEHNR and CDR2 FQNEAQ (reference sequence). The germline V and J ends were trimmed by 4 bases and 0 bases, with 7 bases remaining between them. The DNA for the CDR3 is TGTGCCAGCAGCTCTTCAGCTAGCAATCAGCCCCAGCATTTT. Protein: CASSSSASNQPQHF.

The J gene is TRBJ2-2, the V gene TRBV12-3 or TRBV12-4; 8 bases are a match to TRBD2. V gave up 3 bases and J gave up 8 bases; unmatched junction bases: 8. The CDR3 length is 15 residues. The CDR3 nucleotides are TGTGCCAGCAGTTTCGGGGGGGGCCGAGAAGGGGAGCTGTTTTTT. Residues: CASSFGGGREGELFF.

This clonotype was seen a few times. This sequence joins TRBV6-2 or TRBV6-3 and TRBJ1-1, with 11 bases identical to TRBD1. The length of the CDR3 is 12 residues. V shed 10 bases and J 7 bases; nucleotides not matched to a gene: 5. The germline V gene encodes CDR1 MNHEY and CDR2 SVGEGT. CDR3: CATDRGQGEAFF. CDR3 DNA sequence: TGTGCCACGGACAGGGGGCAGGGTGAAGCTTTCTTT.

The V call is TRBV19, the J call TRBJ2-1, with D unclear. CDR1 and CDR2 (germline): LNHDA, SQIVND (reference sequence). V shed 4 bases and J shed 6 bases, with 4 bases lying between them. CDR3 size: 11 residues. The CDR3 is CASSNTNEQFF. Here the CDR3 DNA reads TGTGCCAGTAGTAACACCAATGAGCAGTTCTTC.

This clonotype was recorded many times. The gene calls are TRBV10-2 and TRBJ2-1; perhaps TRBD1 as D (5 bases). The CDR3 spans 14 residues. Germline V gene lookup returns CDR1 WSHSY and CDR2 SAAADI. The V end lost 10 bases, the J end lost 0 bases, and 13 bases lay between the germline ends. The CDR3 DNA reads TGCGCCACTGCAGGGTCCAGCTCCTACAATGAGCAGTTCTTC. The encoded protein is CATAGSSSYNEQFF.

The chain employs TRBV6-8 and TRBJ1-1; D gene ambiguous. Germline CDR1 and CDR2: MNHGY and SAAAGT. This CDR3 contains 16 residues. Between the trimmed V and J ends, which lost 6 bases and 1 base, there was a span of 18 bases. The CDR3 loop reads CASSPLALPGNTEAFF. The CDR3, as DNA: TGTGCCAGCAGCCCTCTGGCACTCCCGGGGAACACTGAAGCTTTCTTT.

The sample holds a few counts of this clonotype. The chain is built from TRBV20-1 and TRBJ2-2, with TRBD1 identical over 7 bases. The CDR3 sequence is 14 residues long. The germline CDR1 and CDR2 sequences are DFQATT and SNEGSKA (reference sequence). The junction had 8 bases not matched to a gene; V was cut back by 6 bases and J by 4 bases. The CDR3 is CSASTGQFTGELFF. The CDR3 nucleotides read TGCAGTGCGAGCACGGGACAGTTCACCGGGGAGCTGTTTTTT.

This chain connects TRBV9 to TRBJ1-3; a possible D gene is TRBD1 (6 bases). Trimming left V 4 bases short and J 0 bases short, with 11 bases between. Germline V gene sequence: CDR1 SGDLS, CDR2 YYNGEE. This CDR3 region has 15 residues. CDR3 loop: CASSPGVLSGNTIYF. CDR3 coding DNA: TGTGCCAGCAGCCCAGGGGTGCTCTCTGGAAACACCATATATTTT.

This clonotype was picked up a small number of times. The chain links TRBV27 to TRBJ1-2; TRBD1 is a possible D gene (5 bases). V shed 3 bases and J shed 7 bases, with 12 bases lying between them. Germline V CDR1 and CDR2: MNHEY, SMNVEV (reference sequence). The length of the CDR3 is 13 residues. The CDR3 DNA reads TGTGCCAGCAGTTTCGGAGGGGCGCTTGGCTACACCTTC. This codes for CASSFGGALGYTF.

The V call is TRBV7-3, the J call TRBJ2-7; 7 bases match TRBD1. The CDR3 loop spans 14 amino acids. The J segment lost 4 bases and the V segment lost 5 bases, leaving 8 bases of the junction unmatched. CDR1 SGHTA and CDR2 FQGTGA come from the germline V gene. The CDR3 reads CASSGTVGLYEQYF. DNA for the CDR3: TGTGCCAGCAGCGGGACAGTGGGTTTATACGAGCAGTACTTC.

The V and J genes are TRBV18 and TRBJ2-1; no reliable D call. CDR1 and CDR2 from the germline V gene are KGHSH and LQKENI. The CDR3 extends over 14 amino acids. V was trimmed by 0 bases and J by 8 bases, leaving 11 bases between them. CDR3 sequence reads: CASSPPRWAHEQFF. The CDR3 nucleotides are TGTGCCAGCTCACCACCGAGGTGGGCCCATGAGCAGTTCTTC.

The sample holds many counts of this clonotype. Germline is not matched at one junction end, which may reflect a read error. V usage is TRBV4-1 and J usage is TRBJ1-2; D is possibly TRBD1 (5 bases). The CDR3 length is 11 residues. Germline values: CDR1 MGHRA, CDR2 YSYEKL. The CDR3 DNA reads TGTGCCAGCAGCCAGGGTTCTGGCTACACCTTC. Protein product: CASSQGSGYTF.

This clonotype was seen a few times. The chain carries TRBV4-2 and TRBJ1-6; possible D gene TRBD1, 5 bases. The CDR3 runs 16 residues. The V and J ends lost 4 bases and 3 bases respectively, with 13 bases between them. The germline gives CDR1 LGHNA, CDR2 YNFKEQ. Here the CDR3 DNA reads TGTGCCAGCAGCCCAGACGGGGGAATCTATAATTCACCCCTCCACTTT. It yields the protein CASSPDGGIYNSPLHF.

This clonotype was counted between two and nine times. The rearrangement joins TRBV2 to TRBJ1-2; 7 bases match TRBD1. This CDR3 comprises 15 residues. The germline V gene encodes CDR1 SNHLY and CDR2 FYNNEI. The trim removed 9 bases at V and 4 bases at J, leaving 14 bases unmatched. In DNA form, the CDR3 reads TGTGCCAGTAAAATTCCGGGAGGACAGGTCTATGGCTACACCTTC. Translated: CASKIPGGQVYGYTF.

This clonotype was picked up a small number of times. The chain combines TRBV10-3 with TRBJ1-3; D gene unclear. Germline V CDR1 and CDR2: ENHRY, SYGVKD. V was clipped by 7 bases and J by 1 base, with 5 bases between them. The CDR3 totals 12 residues. The CDR3 sequence: CAITGSGNTIYF. Here the CDR3 DNA reads TGTGCCATCACGGGGTCTGGAAACACCATATATTTT.

This clonotype was counted a few times. The chain has TRBV27 and TRBJ2-2, with 8 nucleotides matching TRBD1. Germline CDR1 MNHEY, CDR2 SMNVEV (reference sequence). Losses at the gene ends were 3 bases for V and 5 bases for J; bases not matched to a gene: 2. This CDR3 is built from 14 residues. This chain's CDR3 is CASSFYRGTGELFF. The CDR3 DNA reads TGTGCCAGCAGTTTCTACAGGGGGACCGGGGAGCTGTTTTTT.

The CDR3 bases are TGTGCCATCAGTGATCGGGGCGGAGAACTCAATCAGCCCCAGCATTTT. This sequence encodes CAISDRGGELNQPQHF. The chain combines TRBV10-3 with TRBJ1-5; D may be TRBD1 (5 bases). Trimming left V 3 bases short and J 3 bases short, with 15 bases between. The germline CDR1 and CDR2 sequences are ENHRY and SYGVKD. The CDR3 sequence is 16 residues long.

This clonotype was seen only a few times. V usage is TRBV15 and J usage is TRBJ2-7, with D possibly called TRBD1 or TRBD2 (5 bases each). CDR1 is LNHNV and CDR2 is YYDKDF in the germline V gene (reference sequence). The CDR3 has 17 residues. Trimming took 0 bases from V and 0 from J, leaving 15 bases between them. The CDR3: CATSRDLAGAPSYEQYF. Here the CDR3 DNA reads TGTGCCACCAGCAGAGACCTGGCCGGGGCCCCCTCCTACGAGCAGTACTTC.

This clonotype showed up just once. The gene calls are TRBV18 and TRBJ2-1, with TRBD2 matching over 8 bases. The CDR3 extends over 16 amino acids. Unmatched junction bases numbered 12, after V lost 3 bases and J lost 8 bases. CDR1 and CDR2 from the germline V gene are KGHSH and LQKENI. This CDR3 is CASSPTDGGGLYEQFF. CDR3 nucleotides: TGTGCCAGCTCACCCACGGACGGGGGGGGCCTCTATGAGCAGTTCTTC.

The CDR3 DNA sequence: TGTGCCAGTAAGGGGACAGGTGAGAATGAGCAGTTCTTC. Its translation: CASKGTGENEQFF. The chain links TRBV19 to TRBJ2-1, with 8 nucleotides matching TRBD1. The V segment lost 7 bases and the J segment 7 bases; nucleotides outside the gene matches: 6. Germline V gene lookup returns CDR1 LNHDA and CDR2 SQIVND (reference sequence). CDR3 size: 13 residues.